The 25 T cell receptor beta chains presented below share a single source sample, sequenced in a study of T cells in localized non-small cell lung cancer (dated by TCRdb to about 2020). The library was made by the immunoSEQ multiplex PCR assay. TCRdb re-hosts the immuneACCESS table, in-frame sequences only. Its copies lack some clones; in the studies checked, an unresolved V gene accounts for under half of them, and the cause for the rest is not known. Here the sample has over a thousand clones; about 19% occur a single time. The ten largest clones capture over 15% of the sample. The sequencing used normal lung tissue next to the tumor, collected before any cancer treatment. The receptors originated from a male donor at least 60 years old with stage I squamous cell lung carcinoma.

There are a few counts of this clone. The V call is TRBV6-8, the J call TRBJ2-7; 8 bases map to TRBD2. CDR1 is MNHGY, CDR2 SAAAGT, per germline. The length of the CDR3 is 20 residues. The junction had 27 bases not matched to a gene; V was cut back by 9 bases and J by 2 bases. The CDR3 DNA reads TGTGCCAGGTACCGCAACCACACTTTTACGTCGACGGGAGGGCCCTACGAGCAGTACTTC. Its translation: CARYRNHTFTSTGGPYEQYF.

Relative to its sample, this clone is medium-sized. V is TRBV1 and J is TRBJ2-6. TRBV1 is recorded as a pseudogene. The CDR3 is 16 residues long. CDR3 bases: TGCGCCAGCAGCCAGGGGTTTCTCTCTGGGGCCAACGTCCTGACTTTC. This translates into CASSQGFLSGANVLTF.

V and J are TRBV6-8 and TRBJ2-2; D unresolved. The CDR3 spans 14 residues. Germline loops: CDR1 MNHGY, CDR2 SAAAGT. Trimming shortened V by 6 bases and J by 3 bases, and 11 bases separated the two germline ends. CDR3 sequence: CASRGIIDTGELFF. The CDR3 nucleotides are TGTGCCAGCAGGGGGATAATTGACACCGGGGAGCTGTTTTTT.

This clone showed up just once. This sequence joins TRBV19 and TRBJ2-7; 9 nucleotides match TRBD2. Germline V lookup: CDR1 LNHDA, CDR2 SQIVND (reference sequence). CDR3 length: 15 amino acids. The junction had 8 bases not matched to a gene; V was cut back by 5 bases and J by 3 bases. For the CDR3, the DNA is TGTGCCAGTAGTGCTCACGGGACTAGCAGCTACGAGCAGTACTTC. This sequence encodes CASSAHGTSSYEQYF.

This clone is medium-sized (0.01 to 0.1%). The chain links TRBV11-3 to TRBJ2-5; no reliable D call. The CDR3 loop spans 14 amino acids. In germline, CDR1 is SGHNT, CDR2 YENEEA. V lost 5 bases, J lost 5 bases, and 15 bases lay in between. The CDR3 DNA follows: TGTGCCAGCAGCCGCACAGCCTATCGGGAGACCCAGTACTTC. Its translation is CASSRTAYRETQYF.

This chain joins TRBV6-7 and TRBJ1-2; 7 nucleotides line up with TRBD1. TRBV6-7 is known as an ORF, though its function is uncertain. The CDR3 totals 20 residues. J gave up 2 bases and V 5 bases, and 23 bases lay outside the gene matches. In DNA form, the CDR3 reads TGTGCCAGCAGTGAAGAAAAGGAATGGGGACAGTACCTCGGAAACTATGGCTACACCTTC. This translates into CASSEEKEWGQYLGNYGYTF.

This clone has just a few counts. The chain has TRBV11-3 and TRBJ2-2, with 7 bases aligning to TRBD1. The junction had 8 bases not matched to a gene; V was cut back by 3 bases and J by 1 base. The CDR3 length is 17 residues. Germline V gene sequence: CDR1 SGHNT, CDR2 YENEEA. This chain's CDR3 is CASSLGKGAVNTGELFF. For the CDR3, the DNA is TGTGCCAGCAGCTTGGGGAAGGGGGCTGTGAACACCGGGGAGCTGTTTTTT.

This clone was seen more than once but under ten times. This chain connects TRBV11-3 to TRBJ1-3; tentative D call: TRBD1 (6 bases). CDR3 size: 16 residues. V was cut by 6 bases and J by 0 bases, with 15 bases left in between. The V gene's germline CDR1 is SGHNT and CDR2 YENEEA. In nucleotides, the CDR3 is TGTGCCAGCAGTCCGGGACACCGAATCTCTGGAAACACCATATATTTT. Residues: CASSPGHRISGNTIYF.

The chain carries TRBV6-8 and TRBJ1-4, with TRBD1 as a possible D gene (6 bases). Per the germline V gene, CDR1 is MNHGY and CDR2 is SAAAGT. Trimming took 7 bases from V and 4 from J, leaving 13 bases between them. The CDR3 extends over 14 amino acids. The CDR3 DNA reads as TGTGCCAGCAAGAGGACAGAGAATAATGAAAAACTGTTTTTT. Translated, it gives CASKRTENNEKLFF.

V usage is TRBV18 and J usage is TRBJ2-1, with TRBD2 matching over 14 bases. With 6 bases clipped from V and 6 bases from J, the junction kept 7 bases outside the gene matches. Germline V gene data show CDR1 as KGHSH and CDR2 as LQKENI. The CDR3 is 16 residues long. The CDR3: CASSPRLAGGPNEQFF. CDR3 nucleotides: TGTGCCAGCTCCCCCCGACTAGCGGGAGGGCCCAATGAGCAGTTCTTC.

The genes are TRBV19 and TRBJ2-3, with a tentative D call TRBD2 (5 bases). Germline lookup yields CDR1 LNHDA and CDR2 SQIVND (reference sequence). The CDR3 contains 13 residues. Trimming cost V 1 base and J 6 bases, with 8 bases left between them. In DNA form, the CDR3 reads TGTGCCAGTAGTATAGGTCGAGGGGATACGCAGTATTTT. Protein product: CASSIGRGDTQYF.

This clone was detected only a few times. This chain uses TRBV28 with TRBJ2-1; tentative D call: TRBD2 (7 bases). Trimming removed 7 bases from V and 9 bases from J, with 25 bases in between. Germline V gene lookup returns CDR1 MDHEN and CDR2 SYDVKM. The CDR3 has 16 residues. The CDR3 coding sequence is TGTGCCAGCACGAATACAGGGCCGGGGGGAATATCTGAGCAGTTCTTC. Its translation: CASTNTGPGGISEQFF.

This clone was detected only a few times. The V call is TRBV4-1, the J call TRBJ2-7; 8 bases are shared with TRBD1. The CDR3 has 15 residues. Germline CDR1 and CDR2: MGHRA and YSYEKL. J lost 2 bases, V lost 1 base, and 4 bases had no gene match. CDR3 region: CASSQAGGPTYEQYF. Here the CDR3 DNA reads TGCGCCAGCAGCCAAGCAGGGGGCCCTACCTACGAGCAGTACTTC.

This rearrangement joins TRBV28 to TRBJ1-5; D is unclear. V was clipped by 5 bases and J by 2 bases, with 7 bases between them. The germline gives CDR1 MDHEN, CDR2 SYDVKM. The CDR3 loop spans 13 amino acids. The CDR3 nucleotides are TGTGCCAGCAGTGAGGCGGGCAATCAGCCCCAGCATTTT. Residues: CASSEAGNQPQHF.

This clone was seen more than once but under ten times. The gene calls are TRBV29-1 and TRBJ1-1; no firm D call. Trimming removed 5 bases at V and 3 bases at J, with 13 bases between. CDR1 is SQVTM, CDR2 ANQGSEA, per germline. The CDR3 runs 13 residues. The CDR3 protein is CSVSGRVHTEAFF. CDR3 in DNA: TGCAGCGTTTCCGGGAGGGTTCACACTGAAGCTTTCTTT.

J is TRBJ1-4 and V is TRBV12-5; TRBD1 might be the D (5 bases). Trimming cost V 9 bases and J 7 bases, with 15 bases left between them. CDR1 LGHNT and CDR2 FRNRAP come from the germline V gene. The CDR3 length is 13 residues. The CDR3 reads CASLRGFGEKLFF. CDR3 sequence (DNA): TGTGCTAGCCTGAGGGGATTCGGTGAAAAACTGTTTTTT.

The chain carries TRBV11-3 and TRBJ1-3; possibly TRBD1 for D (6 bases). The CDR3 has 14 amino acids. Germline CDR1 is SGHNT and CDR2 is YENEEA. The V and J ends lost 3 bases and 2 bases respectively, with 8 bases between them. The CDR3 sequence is CASSLGAAGNTIYF. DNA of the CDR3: TGTGCCAGCAGCTTGGGGGCAGCTGGAAACACCATATATTTT. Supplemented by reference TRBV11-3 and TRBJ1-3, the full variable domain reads EAGVVQSPRYKIIEKKQPVAFWCNPISGHNTLYWYLQNLGQGPELLIRYENEEAVDDSQLPKDRFSAERLKGVDSTLKIQPAELGDSAVYLCASSLGAAGNTIYFGEGSWLTVV.

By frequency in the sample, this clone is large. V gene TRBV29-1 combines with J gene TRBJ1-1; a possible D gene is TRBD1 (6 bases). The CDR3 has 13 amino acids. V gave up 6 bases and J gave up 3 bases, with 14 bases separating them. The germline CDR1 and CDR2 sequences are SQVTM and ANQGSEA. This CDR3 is CSVSRGSYTEAFF. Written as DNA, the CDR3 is TGCAGCGTCTCCAGGGGTTCGTACACTGAAGCTTTCTTT.

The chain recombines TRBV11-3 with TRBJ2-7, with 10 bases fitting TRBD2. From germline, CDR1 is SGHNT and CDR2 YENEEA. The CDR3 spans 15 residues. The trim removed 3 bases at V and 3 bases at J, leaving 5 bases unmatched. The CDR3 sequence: CASSLRASGSYEQYF. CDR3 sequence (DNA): TGTGCCAGCAGCTTGCGGGCTAGCGGGAGCTACGAGCAGTACTTC.

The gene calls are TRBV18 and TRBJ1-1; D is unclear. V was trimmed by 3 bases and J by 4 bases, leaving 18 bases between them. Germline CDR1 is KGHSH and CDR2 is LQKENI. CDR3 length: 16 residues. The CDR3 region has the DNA TGTGCCAGCTCACCCTTAGACACCGTCAGGAGCACTGAAGCTTTCTTT. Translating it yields CASSPLDTVRSTEAFF.

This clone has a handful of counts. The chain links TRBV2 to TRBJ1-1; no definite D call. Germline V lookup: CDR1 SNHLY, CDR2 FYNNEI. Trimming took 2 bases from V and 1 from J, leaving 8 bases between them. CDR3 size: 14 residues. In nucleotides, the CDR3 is TGTGCCAGCAGTGAAATAGCGGGGAACACTGAAGCTTTCTTT. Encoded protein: CASSEIAGNTEAFF. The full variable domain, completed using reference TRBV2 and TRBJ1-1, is EPEVTQTPSHQVTQMGQEVILRCVPISNHLYFYWYRQILGQKVEFLVSFYNNEISEKSEIFDDQFSVERPDGSNFTLKIRSTKLEDSAMYFCASSEIAGNTEAFFGQGTRLTVV.

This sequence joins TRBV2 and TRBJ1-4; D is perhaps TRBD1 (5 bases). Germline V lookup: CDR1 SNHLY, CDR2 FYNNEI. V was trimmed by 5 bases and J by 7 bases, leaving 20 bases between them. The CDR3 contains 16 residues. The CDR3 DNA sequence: TGTGCCAGCAGTTCGATTCCGGACCGGAGGGGTGAAAAACTGTTTTTT. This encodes CASSSIPDRRGEKLFF.

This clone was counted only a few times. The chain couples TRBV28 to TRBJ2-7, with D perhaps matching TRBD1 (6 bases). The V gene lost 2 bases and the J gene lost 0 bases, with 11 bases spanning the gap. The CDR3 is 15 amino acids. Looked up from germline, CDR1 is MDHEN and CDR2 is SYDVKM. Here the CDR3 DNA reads TGTGCCAGCAGTTTACCCGGGACAATCTCCTACGAGCAGTACTTC. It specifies CASSLPGTISYEQYF.

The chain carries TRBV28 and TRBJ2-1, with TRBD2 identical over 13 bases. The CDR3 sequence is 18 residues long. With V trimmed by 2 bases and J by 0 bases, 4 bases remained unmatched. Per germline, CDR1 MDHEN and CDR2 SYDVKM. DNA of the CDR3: TGTGCCAGCAGTTTACTACTAGCGGGAGGGAGCTCCTACAATGAGCAGTTCTTC. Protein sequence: CASSLLLAGGSSYNEQFF.

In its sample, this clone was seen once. CDR3 sequence reads: CASSLEAGAFNEQFF. As DNA, the CDR3 is TGCGCCAGCAGCTTAGAAGCGGGAGCTTTCAATGAGCAGTTCTTC. V usage is TRBV5-1 and J usage is TRBJ2-1; 8 positions agree with TRBD2. Germline CDR1 reads SGHRS; CDR2 reads YFSETQ. The junction had 7 bases not matched to a gene; V was cut back by 2 bases and J by 6 bases. The CDR3 has 15 amino acids.